The rows below give T cell receptor beta chains drawn from one sample of a study of blood T cell repertoires in COVID-19. The protocol was immunoSEQ multiplex PCR, while the TCRdb copy is restricted to in-frame clones and leaves out a portion. This sample has 100,000 or so clones; around 66% occur once, and the top ten carry less than 6.5%. The sample was peripheral blood. The receptors originated from an elderly man with acute or convalescent COVID-19. Both conserved end residues are part of each CDR3. Fields, in order: clone size, V gene, D gene, J gene, CDR3 protein, CDR3 DNA. D genes are given only for firm matches. The size entry is marked missing in some rows and otherwise reads once, few, many or a size class.

clone_size: .
v_call: TRBV18
d_call: .
j_call: TRBJ2-1
cdr3_aa: CASSSDRDEQFF
cdr3_nt: TGTGCCAGCTCTTCGGATCGGGATGAGCAGTTCTTC

clone_size: .
v_call: TRBV3-1/TRBV3-2
d_call: .
j_call: TRBJ1-1
cdr3_aa: CASSQEWGDTEAFF
cdr3_nt: TGTGCCAGCAGCCAAGAATGGGGGGACACTGAAGCTTTCTTT

clone_size: few
v_call: TRBV25-1
d_call: .
j_call: TRBJ1-2
cdr3_aa: CASSGDSNYGYTF
cdr3_nt: TGTGCCAGCAGTGGCGACAGCAACTATGGCTACACCTTC

clone_size: few
v_call: TRBV28
d_call: .
j_call: TRBJ1-1
cdr3_aa: CASRGYRVTEAFF
cdr3_nt: TGTGCCAGTCGAGGTTACAGGGTCACTGAAGCTTTCTTT

clone_size: .
v_call: TRBV19
d_call: TRBD1
j_call: TRBJ1-4
cdr3_aa: CASTPYIATGGKLFF
cdr3_nt: TGTGCCAGTACCCCATATATCGCGACAGGGGGAAAACTGTTTTTT

clone_size: .
v_call: TRBV9
d_call: TRBD2
j_call: TRBJ2-1
cdr3_aa: CASSSLAGEKDEQFF
cdr3_nt: TGTGCCAGCAGCTCCCTAGCGGGAGAGAAGGATGAGCAGTTCTTC

clone_size: .
v_call: TRBV5-6
d_call: .
j_call: TRBJ1-5
cdr3_aa: CASSLWGLYQPQHF
cdr3_nt: TGTGCCAGCAGCCTCTGGGGCCTTTATCAGCCCCAGCATTTT

clone_size: .
v_call: TRBV9
d_call: .
j_call: TRBJ2-5
cdr3_aa: CASSLQGLQETQYF
cdr3_nt: TGTGCCAGCAGCCTTCAGGGTCTTCAGGAGACCCAGTACTTC

clone_size: .
v_call: TRBV6-4
d_call: TRBD1
j_call: TRBJ1-2
cdr3_aa: CASREGTGINYGYTF
cdr3_nt: TGTGCCAGCCGAGAAGGGACAGGGATTAACTATGGCTACACCTTC

clone_size: .
v_call: TRBV5-1
d_call: .
j_call: TRBJ2-1
cdr3_aa: CASSLKALEGDEQFF
cdr3_nt: TGCGCCAGCAGCTTGAAGGCACTAGAAGGAGACGAGCAGTTCTTC

clone_size: .
v_call: TRBV7-9
d_call: .
j_call: TRBJ2-7
cdr3_aa: CASSHPAGQNEQYF
cdr3_nt: TGTGCCAGCAGCCACCCGGCGGGACAGAACGAGCAGTACTTC

clone_size: .
v_call: TRBV2
d_call: .
j_call: TRBJ1-6
cdr3_aa: CASNRESSYNSPLHF
cdr3_nt: TGTGCCAGCAACAGGGAGAGCTCCTATAATTCACCCCTCCACTTT

clone_size: .
v_call: TRBV5-1
d_call: .
j_call: TRBJ1-1
cdr3_aa: CASSLEQTGGSEAFF
cdr3_nt: TGCGCCAGCAGCTTAGAGCAGACAGGAGGTTCTGAAGCTTTCTTT

clone_size: .
v_call: TRBV12-3/TRBV12-4
d_call: TRBD1
j_call: TRBJ1-5
cdr3_aa: CASSPRGTQPQHF
cdr3_nt: TGTGCCAGCAGTCCCAGGGGGACTCAGCCCCAGCATTTT

clone_size: .
v_call: TRBV19
d_call: .
j_call: TRBJ2-7
cdr3_aa: CASSIVAVSSYEQYF
cdr3_nt: TGTGCCAGTAGTATTGTTGCGGTTTCCTCCTACGAGCAGTACTTC

clone_size: medium-sized
v_call: TRBV28
d_call: TRBD1
j_call: TRBJ2-2
cdr3_aa: CASSRPGQGLTGELFF
cdr3_nt: TGTGCCAGCAGCCGACCGGGACAGGGGCTTACCGGGGAGCTGTTTTTT

clone_size: .
v_call: TRBV24-1
d_call: TRBD2
j_call: TRBJ2-1
cdr3_aa: CATSSAYSGRGNEQFF
cdr3_nt: TGTGCCACCAGTAGTGCCTATAGCGGGAGGGGCAATGAGCAGTTCTTC

clone_size: .
v_call: TRBV5-4
d_call: TRBD1
j_call: TRBJ1-6
cdr3_aa: CASSDRQGPYNSPLHF
cdr3_nt: TGTGCCAGCAGCGACCGACAGGGACCCTATAATTCACCCCTCCACTTT

clone_size: few
v_call: TRBV5-1
d_call: .
j_call: TRBJ1-4
cdr3_aa: CASSPAGVGGNEKLFF
cdr3_nt: TGCGCCAGCAGCCCTGCTGGGGTCGGAGGAAATGAAAAACTGTTTTTT

clone_size: .
v_call: TRBV12-3/TRBV12-4
d_call: .
j_call: TRBJ2-1
cdr3_aa: CASRIDSNEQFF
cdr3_nt: TGTGCCAGCAGAATAGATTCTAATGAGCAGTTCTTC

clone_size: .
v_call: TRBV5-1
d_call: .
j_call: TRBJ2-7
cdr3_aa: CASSFDSYYEQYF
cdr3_nt: TGCGCCAGCAGCTTCGACAGCTACTACGAGCAGTACTTC

clone_size: .
v_call: TRBV12-3/TRBV12-4
d_call: .
j_call: TRBJ1-5
cdr3_aa: CASSLDQGRSQHF
cdr3_nt: TGTGCCAGCAGTTTAGACCAGGGTAGGTCCCAGCATTTT

clone_size: .
v_call: TRBV24-1
d_call: .
j_call: TRBJ2-3
cdr3_aa: CATSDLLGASTDTQYF
cdr3_nt: TGTGCCACCAGTGATTTGTTGGGGGCGAGCACAGATACGCAGTATTTT

clone_size: .
v_call: TRBV28
d_call: TRBD2
j_call: TRBJ2-3
cdr3_aa: CASSGASGTYTQYF
cdr3_nt: TGTGCCAGCAGTGGGGCTAGCGGGACCTATACGCAGTATTTT

clone_size: .
v_call: TRBV2
d_call: .
j_call: TRBJ1-2
cdr3_aa: CASRDDTSYTF
cdr3_nt: TGTGCCAGCAGAGACGACACCAGCTACACCTTC

clone_size: .
v_call: TRBV5-5
d_call: TRBD1
j_call: TRBJ1-2
cdr3_aa: CASSVIQGAYGYTF
cdr3_nt: TGTGCCAGCAGCGTAATACAGGGGGCCTATGGCTACACCTTC

clone_size: .
v_call: TRBV28
d_call: TRBD2
j_call: TRBJ2-3
cdr3_aa: CASSFLTSGTDTQYF
cdr3_nt: TGTGCCAGCAGTTTTTTGACTAGCGGCACAGATACGCAGTATTTT

clone_size: .
v_call: TRBV28
d_call: TRBD2
j_call: TRBJ2-7
cdr3_aa: CASILGTSALGEQYF
cdr3_nt: TGTGCCAGCATACTGGGGACTAGCGCTTTGGGGGAGCAGTACTTC

clone_size: .
v_call: TRBV27
d_call: .
j_call: TRBJ2-7
cdr3_aa: CASSSPGQATYEQYF
cdr3_nt: TGTGCCAGCAGTTCTCCGGGACAAGCCACCTACGAGCAGTACTTC

clone_size: once
v_call: TRBV6-5
d_call: TRBD1
j_call: TRBJ2-3
cdr3_aa: CASMGQATDTQYF
cdr3_nt: TGTGCCAGTATGGGACAGGCCACAGATACGCAGTATTTT

clone_size: few
v_call: TRBV9
d_call: .
j_call: TRBJ2-3
cdr3_aa: CASSVGVAATDTQYF
cdr3_nt: TGTGCCAGCAGCGTAGGGGTAGCGGCCACAGATACGCAGTATTTT

clone_size: .
v_call: TRBV19
d_call: .
j_call: TRBJ1-4
cdr3_aa: CASSTHSRATNEKLFF
cdr3_nt: TGTGCCAGTAGTACCCATAGTCGTGCAACTAATGAAAAACTGTTTTTT

clone_size: .
v_call: TRBV19
d_call: TRBD2
j_call: TRBJ2-1
cdr3_aa: CASRLAGVLGDNEQFF
cdr3_nt: TGTGCCAGTAGACTAGCGGGAGTATTAGGGGACAATGAGCAGTTCTTC

clone_size: .
v_call: TRBV9
d_call: TRBD2
j_call: TRBJ2-2
cdr3_aa: CASSVGLAGRTGELFF
cdr3_nt: TGTGCCAGCAGCGTTGGACTAGCGGGTCGCACCGGGGAGCTGTTTTTT

clone_size: .
v_call: TRBV28
d_call: .
j_call: TRBJ1-2
cdr3_aa: CASSFGAGYTF
cdr3_nt: TGTGCCAGCAGTTTTGGGGCCGGCTACACCTTC

clone_size: .
v_call: TRBV7-8
d_call: .
j_call: TRBJ1-1
cdr3_aa: CASSSSMNTEAFF
cdr3_nt: TGTGCCAGCAGCTCGAGCATGAACACTGAAGCTTTCTTT

clone_size: .
v_call: TRBV2
d_call: TRBD2
j_call: TRBJ2-1
cdr3_aa: CASSPTSGRANEQFF
cdr3_nt: TGTGCCAGCAGTCCGACTAGCGGGAGGGCGAATGAGCAGTTCTTC

clone_size: .
v_call: TRBV5-5
d_call: .
j_call: TRBJ2-5
cdr3_aa: CASSLNPSVETQYF
cdr3_nt: TGTGCCAGCAGCTTGAATCCTAGCGTAGAGACCCAGTACTTC

clone_size: .
v_call: TRBV28
d_call: .
j_call: TRBJ1-1
cdr3_aa: CASTRPSGGAEAFF
cdr3_nt: TGTGCCAGCACCCGACCCTCCGGCGGGGCTGAAGCTTTCTTT

clone_size: once
v_call: TRBV24-1
d_call: TRBD2
j_call: TRBJ2-3
cdr3_aa: CATSVPPLLGAGADTQYF
cdr3_nt: TGTGCCACCAGTGTTCCCCCCCTATTGGGAGCGGGGGCAGATACGCAGTATTTT

clone_size: .
v_call: TRBV7-2
d_call: .
j_call: TRBJ2-5
cdr3_aa: CASSLGSGQTQYF
cdr3_nt: TGTGCCAGCAGCTTAGGTTCGGGTCAGACCCAGTACTTC

clone_size: .
v_call: TRBV4-2
d_call: TRBD1
j_call: TRBJ2-7
cdr3_aa: CASSHTGVGSYEQYF
cdr3_nt: TGTGCCAGCAGCCATACAGGGGTAGGTTCCTACGAGCAGTACTTC

clone_size: .
v_call: TRBV11-1
d_call: TRBD2
j_call: TRBJ2-7
cdr3_aa: CASGRLAGPYEQYF
cdr3_nt: TGTGCCAGCGGTAGACTAGCGGGCCCCTACGAGCAGTACTTC